Reported below is one T cell receptor (beta chain). The data originate from a study of blood T cell repertoires in COVID-19. Study information: Collection of acute and convalescent COVID-19 samples took place in the United States, Italy and Spain. Sources were T cells, B-cell-depleted T cells, or PBMCs; the material itself was cDNA or gDNA.

In the original workflow: Estimation of nucleated cell counts was performed using reference gene primer amplification. The protocol was immunoSEQ multiplex PCR, while the TCRdb copy is restricted to in-frame clones and leaves out a portion. Clone size and the V and J calls come from that table; the DNA yielded D and trimming. This table has a few hundred thousand clones, about 80% appearing once. Germline V gives CDR1 SGHTA, CDR2 FQGNSA. The V end was cut by 5 bases, the J end by 2 bases, with 19 bases between. The length of the CDR3 is 16 residues. The sequenced sample was peripheral blood. The sequence was obtained from a woman of 80 years or more with acute or convalescent COVID-19. The rearrangement joins TRBV7-2 to TRBJ2-7, with D possibly matching TRBD1 (6 bases). CDR3 nucleotides: TGTGCCAGCAGCCTCAGAGGACAGTCCCTTACCTACGAGCAGTACTTC. As protein: CASSLRGQSLTYEQYF.